The rows below give T cell receptor beta chains drawn from one sample of a study of shared clonotypes between healthy human individuals. Clones were sequenced by immunoSEQ multiplex PCR, and TCRdb holds only the in-frame ones, with some missing. The table records under 650,000 clones, about 95% of them present only once. The sample consisted of naive CD4+ T cells sorted from blood. These receptors all come from a woman aged 25-40 years in good health. Both conserved end residues are part of each CDR3. D genes are given only for firm matches. Clone size is stated in some rows and not others, as once, few, many or a class when expanded.

v_call	d_call	j_call	clone_size	cdr3_nt	cdr3_aa
TRBV4-2	TRBD1	TRBJ2-7	NA	TGTGCCAGCAGCTTGGCACAACAGGGGACCTACGAGCAGTACTTC	CASSLAQQGTYEQYF
TRBV27	NA	TRBJ2-4	NA	TGTGCCAGCAGTTTATCGGGGCGGCGGAGAGGGGGGAACATTCAGTACTTC	CASSLSGRRRGGNIQYF
TRBV19	TRBD2	TRBJ2-4	few	TGTGCCAGTAGTACCGGGACTAGCGGGAGCCGGGGGATTCAGTACTTC	CASSTGTSGSRGIQYF
TRBV6-4	NA	TRBJ1-1	NA	TGTGCCAGCAGTGCAGACAGGAGGGACACTGAAGCTTTCTTT	CASSADRRDTEAFF
TRBV11-2	TRBD2	TRBJ2-2	NA	TGTGCCAGCAGCTTAGGACTAGCGGGAGTCACCGGGGAGCTGTTTTTT	CASSLGLAGVTGELFF
TRBV5-1	TRBD2	TRBJ2-7	NA	TGCGCCAGCAGCTTGGCTCTAGCGGGAAACGAGCAGTACTTC	CASSLALAGNEQYF
TRBV6-4	TRBD1	TRBJ1-2	once	TGTGCCAGCAGTGGTGGACAGGGGCACTATGGCTACACCTTC	CASSGGQGHYGYTF
TRBV28	NA	TRBJ2-3	NA	TGTGCCAGCAGCCAATCAGACACAGTTAGCACAGATACGCAGTATTTT	CASSQSDTVSTDTQYF
TRBV28	TRBD2	TRBJ2-5	NA	TGTGCCAGCAGTTTATTAAGGACTAGCGGCAGTCAAGAGACCCAGTACTTC	CASSLLRTSGSQETQYF
TRBV6-5	TRBD1	TRBJ2-1	NA	TGTGCCAGCAGTCCCAGGACAGGGAGATACAATGAGCAGTTCTTC	CASSPRTGRYNEQFF
TRBV11-2	NA	TRBJ1-4	NA	TGTGCCAGCAGCTTTCGACAAGCAACTAATGAAAAACTGTTTTTT	CASSFRQATNEKLFF
TRBV28	NA	TRBJ1-1	NA	TGTGCCAGCATAGTAGGGGACACTGAAGCTTTCTTT	CASIVGDTEAFF
TRBV6-5	NA	TRBJ2-7	NA	TGTGCCAGCCGAGCTAGCAGCTACGAGCAGTACTTC	CASRASSYEQYF
TRBV6-5	TRBD2	TRBJ2-5	NA	TGTGCCAGCAGTAGGGGACTAGCGGAAGAGACCCAGTACTTC	CASSRGLAEETQYF
TRBV2	TRBD1	TRBJ2-2	NA	TGTGCCAGCAGTGGGACAGGGTCCACCGGGGAGCTGTTTTTT	CASSGTGSTGELFF